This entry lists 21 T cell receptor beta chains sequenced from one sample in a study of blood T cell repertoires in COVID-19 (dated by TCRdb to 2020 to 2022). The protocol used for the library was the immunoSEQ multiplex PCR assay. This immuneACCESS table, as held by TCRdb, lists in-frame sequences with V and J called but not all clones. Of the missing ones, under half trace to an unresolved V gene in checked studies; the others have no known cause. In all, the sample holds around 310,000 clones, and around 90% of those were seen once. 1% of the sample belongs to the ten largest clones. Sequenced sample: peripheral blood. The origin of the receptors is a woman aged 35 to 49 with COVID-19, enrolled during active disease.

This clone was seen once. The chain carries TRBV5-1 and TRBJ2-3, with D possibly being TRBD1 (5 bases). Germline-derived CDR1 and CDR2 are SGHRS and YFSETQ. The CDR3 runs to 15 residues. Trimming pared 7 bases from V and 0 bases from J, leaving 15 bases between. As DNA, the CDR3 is TGCGCCAGCGGTGGGGCAGCGACTAGCACAGATACGCAGTATTTT. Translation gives CASGGAATSTDTQYF.

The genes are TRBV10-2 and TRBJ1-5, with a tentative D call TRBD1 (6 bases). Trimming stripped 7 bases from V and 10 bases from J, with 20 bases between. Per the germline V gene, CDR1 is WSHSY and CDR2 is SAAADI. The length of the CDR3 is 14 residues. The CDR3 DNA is TGCGCCAGCACCACCGGGACCAGGGGATCCCCCCAGCATTTT. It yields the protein CASTTGTRGSPQHF.

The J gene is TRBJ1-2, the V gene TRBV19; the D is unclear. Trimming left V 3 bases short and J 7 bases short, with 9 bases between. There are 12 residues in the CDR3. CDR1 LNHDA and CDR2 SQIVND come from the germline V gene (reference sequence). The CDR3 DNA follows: TGTGCCAGTAGTATTGGCAGTCGTGGCTACACCTTC. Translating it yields CASSIGSRGYTF.

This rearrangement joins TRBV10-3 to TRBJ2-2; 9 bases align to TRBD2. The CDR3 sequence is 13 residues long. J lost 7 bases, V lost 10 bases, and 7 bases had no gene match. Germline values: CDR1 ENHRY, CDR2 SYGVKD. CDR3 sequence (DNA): TGTGCCACGGGTAGCGGGAGTATCGGGGAGCTGTTTTTT. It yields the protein CATGSGSIGELFF.

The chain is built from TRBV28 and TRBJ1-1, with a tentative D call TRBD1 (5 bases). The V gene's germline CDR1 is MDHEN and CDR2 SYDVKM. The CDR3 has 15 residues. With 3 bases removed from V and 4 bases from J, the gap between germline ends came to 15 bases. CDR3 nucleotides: TGTGCCAGCAGTTTCCACCCTGGGGCCGGCACTGAAGCTTTCTTT. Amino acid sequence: CASSFHPGAGTEAFF.

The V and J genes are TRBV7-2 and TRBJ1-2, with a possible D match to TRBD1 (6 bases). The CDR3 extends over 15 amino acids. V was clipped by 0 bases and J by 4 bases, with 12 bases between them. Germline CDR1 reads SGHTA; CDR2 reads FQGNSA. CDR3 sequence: CASSLAPTGSYGYTF. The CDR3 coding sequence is TGTGCCAGCAGCTTAGCCCCGACAGGTTCCTATGGCTACACCTTC.

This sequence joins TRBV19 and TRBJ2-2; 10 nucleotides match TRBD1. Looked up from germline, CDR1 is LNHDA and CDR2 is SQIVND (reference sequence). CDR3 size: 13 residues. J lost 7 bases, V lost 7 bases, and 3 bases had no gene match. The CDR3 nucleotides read TGTGCCAGTAAGGGACAGGGGATCGGGGAGCTGTTTTTT. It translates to CASKGQGIGELFF. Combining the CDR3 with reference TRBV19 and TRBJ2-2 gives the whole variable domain DGGITQSPKYLFRKEGQNVTLSCEQNLNHDAMYWYRQDPGQGLRLIYYSQIVNDFQKGDIAEGYSVSREKKESFPLTVTSAQKNPTAFYLCASKGQGIGELFFGEGSRLTVL.

The chain's CDR3 is CASSYRGGVPNEQFF. CDR3 in DNA: TGTGCCAGCAGTTACAGGGGCGGGGTCCCGAATGAGCAGTTCTTC. This chain connects TRBV6-2 or TRBV6-3 to TRBJ2-1; D might be TRBD2 (6 bases). V dropped 2 bases and J dropped 7 bases, with 15 bases sitting between them. The CDR3 has 15 amino acids. CDR1 is MNHEY and CDR2 is SVGEGT in the germline V gene.

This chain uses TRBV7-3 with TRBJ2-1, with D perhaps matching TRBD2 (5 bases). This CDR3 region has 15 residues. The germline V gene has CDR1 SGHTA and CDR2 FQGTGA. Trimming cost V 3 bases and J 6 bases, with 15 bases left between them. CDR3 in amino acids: CASSLTTYTGNEQFF. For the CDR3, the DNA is TGTGCCAGCAGCTTGACTACGTATACTGGCAATGAGCAGTTCTTC.

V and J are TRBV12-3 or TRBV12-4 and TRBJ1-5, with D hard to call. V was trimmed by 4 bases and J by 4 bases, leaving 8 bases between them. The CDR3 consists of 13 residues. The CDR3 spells CASSSRRNQPQHF. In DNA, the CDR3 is TGTGCCAGCAGTTCCCGGAGAAATCAGCCCCAGCATTTT.

In nucleotides, the CDR3 is TGTGCCAGTGGCCAGGACAGCCGGGAGACCCAGTACTTC. It codes for CASGQDSRETQYF. The chain uses TRBV19 and TRBJ2-5; weak D call: TRBD1 (6 bases). The germline gives CDR1 LNHDA, CDR2 SQIVND (reference sequence). Trimming removed 8 bases at V and 5 bases at J, with 15 bases between. The CDR3 has 13 residues.

The CDR3 DNA sequence: TGTGCCAGCTTTCGACTAGCAGAAAGAAATCCCACCTACGAGCAGTACTTC. It translates to CASFRLAERNPTYEQYF. The gene calls are TRBV9 and TRBJ2-7; 7 nucleotides match TRBD2. Losses at the gene ends were 7 bases for V and 2 bases for J; bases not matched to a gene: 18. Germline loops: CDR1 SGDLS, CDR2 YYNGEE. This CDR3 has 17 residues.

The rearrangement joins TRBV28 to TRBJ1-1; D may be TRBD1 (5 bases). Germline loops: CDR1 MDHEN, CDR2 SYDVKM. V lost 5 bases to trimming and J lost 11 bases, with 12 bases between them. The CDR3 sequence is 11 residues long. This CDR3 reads CASSLGQSAFF. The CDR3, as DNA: TGTGCCAGCAGTCTGGGGCAGAGCGCTTTCTTT.

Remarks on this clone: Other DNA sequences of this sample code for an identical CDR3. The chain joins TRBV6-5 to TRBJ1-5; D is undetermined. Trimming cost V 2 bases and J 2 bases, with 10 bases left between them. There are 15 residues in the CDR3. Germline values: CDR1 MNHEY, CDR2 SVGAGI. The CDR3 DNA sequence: TGTGCCAGCAGTTACGATCGCGGGGGCAATCAGCCCCAGCATTTT. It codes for CASSYDRGGNQPQHF.

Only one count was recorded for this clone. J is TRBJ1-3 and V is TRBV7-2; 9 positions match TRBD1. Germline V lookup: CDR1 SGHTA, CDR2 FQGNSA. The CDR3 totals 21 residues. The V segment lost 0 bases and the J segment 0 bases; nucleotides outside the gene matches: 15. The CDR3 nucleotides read TGTGCCAGCAGCTTAGCCTTCTTCCTTGGACAGGGGAAGACCTCTGGAAACACCATATATTTT. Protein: CASSLAFFLGQGKTSGNTIYF.

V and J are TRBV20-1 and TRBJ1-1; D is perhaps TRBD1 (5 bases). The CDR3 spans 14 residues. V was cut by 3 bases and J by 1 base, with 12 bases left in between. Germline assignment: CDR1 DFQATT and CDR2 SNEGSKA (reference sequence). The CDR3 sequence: CSASNGGPNTEAFF. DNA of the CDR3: TGCAGTGCTAGTAACGGGGGACCGAACACTGAAGCTTTCTTT.

Here the CDR3 DNA reads TGCGCCAGCAGCTGGACCGGGACAGGGCTTGGGGATGAAAAACTGTTTTTT. It translates to CASSWTGTGLGDEKLFF. The genes are TRBV5-1 and TRBJ1-4; TRBD1 matches 9 bases. V shed 3 bases and J 6 bases; nucleotides not matched to a gene: 12. Looked up from germline, CDR1 is SGHRS and CDR2 is YFSETQ. There are 17 residues in the CDR3.

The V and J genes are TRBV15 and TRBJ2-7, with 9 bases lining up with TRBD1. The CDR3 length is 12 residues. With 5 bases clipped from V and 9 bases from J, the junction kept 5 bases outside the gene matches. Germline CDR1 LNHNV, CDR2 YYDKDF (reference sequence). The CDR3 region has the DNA TGTGCCACCAGCGGGGACAGGGTAGTGCAGTACTTC. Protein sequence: CATSGDRVVQYF. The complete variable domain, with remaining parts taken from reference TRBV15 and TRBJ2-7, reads DAMVIQNPRYQVTQFGKPVTLSCSQTLNHNVMYWYQQKSSQAPKLLFHYYDKDFNNEADTPDNFQSRRPNTSFCFLDIRSPGLGDTAMYLCATSGDRVVQYFGPGTRLTVT.

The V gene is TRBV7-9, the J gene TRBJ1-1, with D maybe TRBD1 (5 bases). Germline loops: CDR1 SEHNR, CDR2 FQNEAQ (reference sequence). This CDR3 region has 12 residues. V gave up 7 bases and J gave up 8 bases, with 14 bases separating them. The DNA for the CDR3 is TGTGCCAGCACCCAGTGGGGGGTAGAAGCTTTCTTT. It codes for CASTQWGVEAFF.

The CDR3 DNA sequence: TGTGCCAGCAGCGTGGACAGGGGGCGGGCAGATACGCAGTATTTT. Translation gives CASSVDRGRADTQYF. V usage is TRBV11-1 and J usage is TRBJ2-3; TRBD1 agrees at 11 bases. V lost 5 bases and J lost 4; bases outside the gene matches: 5. Germline CDR1 is SGHAT and CDR2 is FQDESV (reference sequence). This CDR3 region has 15 residues.

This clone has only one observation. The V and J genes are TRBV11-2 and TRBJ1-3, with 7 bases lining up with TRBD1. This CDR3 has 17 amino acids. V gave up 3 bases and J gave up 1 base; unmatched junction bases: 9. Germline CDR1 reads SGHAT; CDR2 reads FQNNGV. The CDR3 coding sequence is TGTGCCAGCAGCTTTTATTGGACAGGTCTGTCTGGAAACACCATATATTTT. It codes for CASSFYWTGLSGNTIYF.